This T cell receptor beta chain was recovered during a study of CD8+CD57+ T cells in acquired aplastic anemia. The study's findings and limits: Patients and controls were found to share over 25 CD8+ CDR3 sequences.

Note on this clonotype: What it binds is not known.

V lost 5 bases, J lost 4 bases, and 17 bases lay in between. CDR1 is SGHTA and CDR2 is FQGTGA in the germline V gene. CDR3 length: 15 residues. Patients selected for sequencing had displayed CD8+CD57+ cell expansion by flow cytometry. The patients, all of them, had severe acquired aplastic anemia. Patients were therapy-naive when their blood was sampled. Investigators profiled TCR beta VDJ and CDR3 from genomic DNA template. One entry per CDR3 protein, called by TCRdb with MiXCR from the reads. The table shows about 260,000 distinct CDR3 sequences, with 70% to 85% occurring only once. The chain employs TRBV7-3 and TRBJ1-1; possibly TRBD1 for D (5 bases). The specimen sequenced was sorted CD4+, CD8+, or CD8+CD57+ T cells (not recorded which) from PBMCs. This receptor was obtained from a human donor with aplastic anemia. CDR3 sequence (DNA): TGTGCCAGCAGCGTAGTCCTGACTGGGACCACTGAAGCTTTCTTT. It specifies CASSVVLTGTTEAFF.